This T cell receptor beta chain originates from a study of T cell repertoires in cytomegalovirus infection. Turning to the study itself: The study used recently identified HLA-C-restricted and well-studied HLA-B-restricted CMV epitopes. TCR beta signatures that were public indicated CMV infection and matching HLA type.

The germline V gene has CDR1 SGHVT and CDR2 SQSDAQ. The CDR3 loop spans 16 amino acids. On this clonotype: What it binds is unknown. A much larger clone is a single base away; this may be a read error.

TCRdb ran MiXCR on the reads and lists one entry per CDR3 protein. The table lists around 800,000 distinct CDR3 sequences, approximately 32% of them singletons. Study-level findings and limits: There were HLA-C-restricted CMV-specific TCR beta clonotypes dominating the ex vivo response.

Sequenced here: cultured CD8+ T cells from PBMCs, sampled from culture after CMV antigen stimulation. The chain joins TRBV7-4 to TRBJ2-4; 11 bases are shared with TRBD2. The clonotype was recovered from a human donor in good health (CMV status not recorded). Some clones in this sample may be carry-over from other donors' samples. This CDR3 is CVSSPTSGVLKNIQYF. CDR3 DNA: TGTGTCAGCAGCCCGACTAGCGGGGTCCTCAAAAACATTCAGTACTTC.